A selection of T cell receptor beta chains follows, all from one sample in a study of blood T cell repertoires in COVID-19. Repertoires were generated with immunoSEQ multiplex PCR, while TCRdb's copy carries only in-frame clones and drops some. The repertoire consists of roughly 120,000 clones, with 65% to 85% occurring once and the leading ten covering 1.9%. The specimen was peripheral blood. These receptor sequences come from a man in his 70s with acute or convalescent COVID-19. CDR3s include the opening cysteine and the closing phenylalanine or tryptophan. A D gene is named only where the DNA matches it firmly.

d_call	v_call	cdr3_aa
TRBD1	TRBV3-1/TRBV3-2	CASSAGTGGHNEQFF
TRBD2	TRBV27	CASSLFSGGWSITDTQYF
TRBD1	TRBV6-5	CASRGDRVSEQYF
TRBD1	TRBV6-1	CASSAPPRQGKDTQYF
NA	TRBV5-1	CASSLFLSSTEAFF
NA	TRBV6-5	CASSRTDFGSPLHF
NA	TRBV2	CASRRDYGYTF
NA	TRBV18	CASSPPVAGYEQYF
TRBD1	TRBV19	CASTRDRDQPQHF
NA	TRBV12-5	CASGLVRMRGSNNTEAFF